Listed below are T cell receptor beta chains from one sample, sequenced in a study of long-term antiretroviral therapy in people with HIV. Some clones are missing from TCRdb's copy, which holds only in-frame ones; the method was immunoSEQ multiplex PCR. The sample records about 21,000 clones, around three quarters being singletons. The sequencing here drew on unsorted PBMCs, taken 4.1 years after starting antiretroviral therapy. The receptors here all came from a woman aged 40 to 49 with HIV. The CDR3 runs from the conserved cysteine through the conserved F or W. Fields, in order: J gene, V gene, D gene, clone size, CDR3 DNA, CDR3 protein. D genes are given only for firm matches. Size tells how often a clone was seen (once, few, many) or the class of an expanded clone, and some rows leave it out.

>TRBJ2-7|TRBV2|-|-
TGTGCCAGCAGTGAAAAGATGGGGGGCGCTGGCCACGAGCAGTACTTC
CASSEKMGGAGHEQYF
>TRBJ1-5|TRBV15|TRBD1|-
TGTGCCACCAGTCCGGACAGGCATAGCAATCAGCCCCAGCATTTT
CATSPDRHSNQPQHF
>TRBJ1-5|TRBV7-2|-|once
TGTGCCAGCAGCTTCAGGGACGGTCAGCCCCAGCATTTT
CASSFRDGQPQHF
>TRBJ2-5|TRBV7-9|-|-
TGTGCCAGCAGCTCGCGGTGGGAGACCCAGTACTTC
CASSSRWETQYF
>TRBJ2-1|TRBV5-4|-|-
TGTGCCAGCAGCTTGGAAGGGGCGGCCTACAATGAGCAGTTCTTC
CASSLEGAAYNEQFF
>TRBJ1-2|TRBV5-6|-|-
TGTGCCAGCAGCCCTGAGGTTACGGTGGGCTATGGCTACACCTTC
CASSPEVTVGYGYTF
>TRBJ2-7|TRBV4-2|-|-
TGTGCCAGCAGCCAAGAGCGGGCGAACAACTACGAGCAGTACTTC
CASSQERANNYEQYF
>TRBJ1-4|TRBV5-6|-|-
TGTGCCAGCAGCTACGCAGGAACTTATGAAAAACTGTTTTTT
CASSYAGTYEKLFF
>TRBJ2-1|TRBV11-3|-|-
TGTGCCAGCAGCTTAGGGCTAGCAGGTGAGCAGTTCTTC
CASSLGLAGEQFF
>TRBJ1-3|TRBV5-1|-|once
TGCGCCAGCAGCTTGGGCGACGGGGGAAACACCATATATTTT
CASSLGDGGNTIYF
>TRBJ2-1|TRBV20-1|-|few
TGCAGTGCTAGGTCGGAGGATGAGCAGTTCTTC
CSARSEDEQFF
>TRBJ2-2|TRBV11-2|-|-
TGTGCCAGCAGTTCTAGGGGCGGGTTGAACACCGGGGAGCTGTTTTTT
CASSSRGGLNTGELFF
>TRBJ1-3|TRBV30|-|once
TGTGCCTGGAGTTGGGGCTCTGGAAACACCATATATTTT
CAWSWGSGNTIYF
>TRBJ2-7|TRBV10-1|-|few
TGCGCCAGCAGTGCGGAGCCAAGGACGGATCTACGAGGGCAGTACTTC
CASSAEPRTDLRGQYF
>TRBJ2-7|TRBV30|-|-
TGTGCCTGGAGTGTTCCCGACTTCCGGCTTATTACGGACGAGCAGTACTTC
CAWSVPDFRLITDEQYF
>TRBJ1-1|TRBV30|-|-
TGTGCCTGGAGCCTTCAGGGGTACACTGAAGCTTTCTTT
CAWSLQGYTEAFF
>TRBJ2-7|TRBV7-9|TRBD2|-
TGTGCCAGCAGCCTCGGACTAGCGGGAGACTCCTACGAGCAGTACTTC
CASSLGLAGDSYEQYF
>TRBJ2-5|TRBV27|-|-
TGTGCCACCAATCGGGACGGGACTCGAGAGACCCAGTACTTC
CATNRDGTRETQYF
>TRBJ2-7|TRBV5-1|TRBD1|-
TGCGCCAGCAGCTCGACAGGGAAGGGCGAGCAGTACTTC
CASSSTGKGEQYF
>TRBJ2-7|TRBV4-2|-|few
TGTGCCAGCAGCTTGGGAAGCCGCCCCTACGAGCAGTACTTC
CASSLGSRPYEQYF
>TRBJ2-1|TRBV10-2|TRBD2|-
TGCGCCAGCAGTGAGTCAGCCGGGACTAGCGGGAGGGGGGAGAATGAGCAGTTCTTC
CASSESAGTSGRGENEQFF
>TRBJ2-7|TRBV19|TRBD1|-
TGTGCCAGTAGTATAGTCGACAGGGGGCCCTACGAGCAGTACTTC
CASSIVDRGPYEQYF
>TRBJ1-5|TRBV2|TRBD1|once
TGTGCCAGCAGTGAAAGGGACAGGGGATTTAGTACCAATCAGCCCCAGCATTTT
CASSERDRGFSTNQPQHF
>TRBJ2-2|TRBV7-9|-|few
TGTGCCAGCATCGACGCAGGGGGGTCGGTTGCGCTGTTTTTT
CASIDAGGSVALFF
>TRBJ2-7|TRBV5-4|-|once
TGTGCCAGCAGCTTGGAGTGGGAATACGAGCAGTACTTC
CASSLEWEYEQYF
>TRBJ2-5|TRBV7-8|-|-
TGTGCCAGCAGCCCACGAGTGCGAGAGACCCAGTACTTC
CASSPRVRETQYF
>TRBJ2-7|TRBV7-6|-|-
TGTGCCAGCAGCGAAACCGGCTTCTCCTACGAGCAGTACTTC
CASSETGFSYEQYF
>TRBJ2-5|TRBV7-2|-|-
TGTGCCAGCAGCCCCTCGCTGCAAGAGACCCAGTACTTC
CASSPSLQETQYF